This TCR beta chain came from a study of early T cells in non-severe SARS-CoV-2 infection. Turning to the study itself: Sequencing targeted bulk RNA from unsorted whole blood, leaving chains unpaired. Findings and limits, study-wide: VDJdb-based matching was biased toward anti-spike CD8 responses and missed private and CD4 specificities.

As part of library construction, unique molecular identifiers were attached to individual cDNA molecules. TCRdb reprocessed the 5' RACE reads via MiXCR and lists one record per CDR3 protein. Among about 46,000 distinct CDR3 sequences, 5% to 6.5% were seen once, and the ten largest hold about 5.4%. This clonotype was seen repeatedly, ten times or more. Its antigen is not identified. The V and J ends lost 4 bases and 6 bases respectively, with 22 bases between them. The CDR3 length is 16 residues. The germline CDR1 and CDR2 sequences are GTSNPN and SVGIG (reference sequence). The sequencing here drew on whole blood, taken at baseline. The TCR comes from an adult who was a healthcare worker with PCR-confirmed SARS-CoV-2 infection or an uninfected control (not recorded which). The chain carries TRBV30 and TRBJ2-1, with D perhaps matching TRBD1 (6 bases). CDR3 residues: CAWTARGRGVVNEQFF. CDR3 nucleotide sequence: TGTGCCTGGACGGCACGGGGCAGGGGTGTTGTCAATGAGCAGTTCTTC.